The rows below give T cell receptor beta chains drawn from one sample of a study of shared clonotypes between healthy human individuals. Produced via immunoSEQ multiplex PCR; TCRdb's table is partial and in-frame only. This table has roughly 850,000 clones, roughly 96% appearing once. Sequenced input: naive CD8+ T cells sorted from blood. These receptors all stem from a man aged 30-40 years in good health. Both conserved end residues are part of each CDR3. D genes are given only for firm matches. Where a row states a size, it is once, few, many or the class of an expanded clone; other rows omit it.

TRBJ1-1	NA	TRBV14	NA	TGTGCCAGCAGCTTAACCTACGGAGGGGCTGAAGCTTTCTTT	CASSLTYGGAEAFF
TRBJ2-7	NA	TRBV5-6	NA	TGTGCCAGCACCCTCGTGGGCTACGAGCAGTACTTC	CASTLVGYEQYF
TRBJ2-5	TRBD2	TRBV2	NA	TGTGCCAGCAGCGCTACGACTAGCAGCCAAGAGACCCAGTACTTC	CASSATTSSQETQYF
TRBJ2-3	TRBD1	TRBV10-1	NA	TGCGCCAGCAGTGAGGGGGCAGGGGGAAGAACAGATACGCAGTATTTT	CASSEGAGGRTDTQYF
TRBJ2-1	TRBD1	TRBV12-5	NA	TGTGCTAGTGGTTTGTCGCCCGGGACAGGGGACCCACAAGGTGAGCAGTTCTTC	CASGLSPGTGDPQGEQFF
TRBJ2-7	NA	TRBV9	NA	TGTGCCAGCAGCGAGGGGGACTACACCTACGAGCAGTACTTC	CASSEGDYTYEQYF
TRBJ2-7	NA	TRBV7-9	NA	TGTGCCAGCAGCTCCGGTGGGGATTTAAGTCCCTACGAGCAGTACTTC	CASSSGGDLSPYEQYF
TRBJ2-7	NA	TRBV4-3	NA	TGCGCCAGCAGCCAAGTCGGAGGAAACGAGCAGTACTTC	CASSQVGGNEQYF
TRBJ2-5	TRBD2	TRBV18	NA	TGTGCCAGCTCACCACCGGACGGGGGGTGGACCCAGTACTTC	CASSPPDGGWTQYF
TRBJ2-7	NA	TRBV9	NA	TGTGCCAGCAGCAGAAGGACAGAAAACCTCTCCTACGAGCAGTACTTC	CASSRRTENLSYEQYF
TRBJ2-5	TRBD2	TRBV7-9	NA	TGTGCCAGCAGCTTGACTAGCGGAAGAGGTGGGGAGACCCAGTACTTC	CASSLTSGRGGETQYF
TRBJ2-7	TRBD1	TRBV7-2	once	TGTGCCAGCAGCTTGTTTAGGGGGCATGGCTCCTACGAGCAGTACTTC	CASSLFRGHGSYEQYF
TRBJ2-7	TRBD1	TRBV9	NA	TGTGCCAGCAGCCTTTCATGGGACAGGACCTACGAGCAGTACTTC	CASSLSWDRTYEQYF
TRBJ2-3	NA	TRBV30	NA	TGTGCCTGGGAGCAGGATACGCAGTATTTT	CAWEQDTQYF
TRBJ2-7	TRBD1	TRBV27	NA	TGTGCCAGCAGCATGGCCAGGGGGCTCACCTACGAGCAGTACTTC	CASSMARGLTYEQYF
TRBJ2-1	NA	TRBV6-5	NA	TGTGCCAGCAGTTACTCGGAGGCGTCGATGATGAATGAGCAGTTCTTC	CASSYSEASMMNEQFF
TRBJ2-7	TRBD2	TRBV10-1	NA	TGCGCCAGCAGTGAGGGGCTAGCGGGAGCTCAATCCTACGAGCAGTACTTC	CASSEGLAGAQSYEQYF
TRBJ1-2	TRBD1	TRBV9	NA	TGTGCCAGCTACAGGGGACTATATGGCTACACCTTC	CASYRGLYGYTF
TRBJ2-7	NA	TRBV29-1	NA	TGCAGCGTTGACTCGACGGATACCTACGAGCAGTACTTC	CSVDSTDTYEQYF
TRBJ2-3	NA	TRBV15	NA	TGTGCCACCAGCCGGCGGGTAGGCACAGATACGCAGTATTTT	CATSRRVGTDTQYF
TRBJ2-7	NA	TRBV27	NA	TGTGCCAGCAGTTTAGCGGGCCCGTTTCCCTACGAGCAGTACTTC	CASSLAGPFPYEQYF
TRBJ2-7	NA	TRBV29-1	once	TGCAGCGTTGAAATAGGAACAGGTGGGGCCTACGAGCAGTACTTC	CSVEIGTGGAYEQYF
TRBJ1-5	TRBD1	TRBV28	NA	TGTGCCAGCATCGCACAGGGGAGTCGGAGCCAGCCCCAGCATTTT	CASIAQGSRSQPQHF
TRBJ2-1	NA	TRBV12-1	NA	TGTGCCAGCAGCACCGACTATTACAATGAGCAGTTCTTC	CASSTDYYNEQFF
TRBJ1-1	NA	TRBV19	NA	TGTGCCAGACCCACTGAAGCTTTCTTT	CARPTEAFF
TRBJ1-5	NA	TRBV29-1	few	TGCAGCGTAGGGGCAGGGGCGAACCTAGTATATCAGCCCCAGCATTTT	CSVGAGANLVYQPQHF
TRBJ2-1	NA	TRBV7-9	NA	TGTGCCAGCAGCCCGGCGGACTTTTCCCTAAGCTCCTACAATGAGCAGTTCTTC	CASSPADFSLSSYNEQFF
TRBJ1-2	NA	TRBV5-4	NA	TGTGCCAGCACGCCGCCAGGCTCTGATGGCTACACCTTC	CASTPPGSDGYTF
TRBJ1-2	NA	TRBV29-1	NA	TGCAGCGTGTCCGCGCAGGGAGCTAATGGCTACACCTTC	CSVSAQGANGYTF
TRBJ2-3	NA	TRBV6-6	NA	TGTGCCAGCAGTTACGGAGCTAGCACAGATACGCAGTATTTT	CASSYGASTDTQYF
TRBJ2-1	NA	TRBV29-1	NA	TGCAGCGTTGATATCCCAGACCTACGCCACTCCTACAATGAGCAGTTCTTC	CSVDIPDLRHSYNEQFF
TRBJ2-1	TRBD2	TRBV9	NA	TGTGCCAGCAGCCCCGGGGCTAGCGGAGTATACAATGAGCAGTTCTTC	CASSPGASGVYNEQFF
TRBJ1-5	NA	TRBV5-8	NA	TGTGCCAGCAGCTTCAAAACAGCATATCAGCCCCAGCATTTT	CASSFKTAYQPQHF
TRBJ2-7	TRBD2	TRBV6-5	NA	TGTGCCAGCAGTTACCTAGCGGGGAGCTCCTACGAGCAGTACTTC	CASSYLAGSSYEQYF